This entry describes one T cell receptor (beta chain). This sample was taken from a study of regulatory T cells in long-lasting Graves disease. Time point here: persistent/refractory GD, antithyroid drugs over 5 years with positive TRAb. Isolated PBMC RNA provided the starting material for the TCR library. In building TCR beta libraries, iRepertoire HTBI primers were used together with Arm-PCR of CDR3 regions. In the authors' workflow: Identified segments across samples numbered about 64 TRBV and roughly 15 TRBJ. TCRdb used MiXCR to reprocess the multiplex PCR reads, holding one entry per CDR3 protein. The V and J calls here are based on TCRdb, not the publication. The sample lists about 470,000 distinct CDR3 sequences, less than 25% occurring once. The CDR3 loop spans 16 amino acids. Germline-derived CDR1 and CDR2 are SGHNT and YYREEE (reference sequence). V was shortened by 4 bases and J by 0 bases, with 16 bases between the two germline ends.

V and J are TRBV5-4 and TRBJ1-2; D gene unclear. Source: peripheral blood mononuclear cells (PBMCs), taken when the disease was refractory, from a patient treated with antithyroid drugs. The receptor comes from a female donor with Graves disease. This CDR3 reads CASSLAVTGTNYGYTF. The CDR3 DNA is TGTGCCAGCAGCCTGGCCGTCACCGGGACTAACTATGGCTACACCTTC.